This TCR beta chain derives from a study of Ad26.COV2.S vaccination and SARS-CoV-2 variants. Study-wide background: Donor was assigned to the Ad26.COV2.S arm of trial COV1001.

As regards this clone: Its antigen is not known.

Treatment defined: about 20 received Ad26.COV2.S at low or high dose, single or two shots; 5 received placebo; per-sample allocation not given. All samples were drawn on day 63, counting from the first vaccine or placebo injection. Built on an Ad26 vector, the vaccine expressed Wuhan-strain SARS-CoV-2 spike. The study, taken as a whole, reports: Placebo and vaccine recipients had non-spike TCR breadth that was similar.

V lost 0 bases and J 4 bases, leaving 9 bases between the germline ends. The CDR3 extends over 14 amino acids. CDR1 is SGHRS and CDR2 is YFSETQ in the germline V gene. TCRdb keeps only in-frame clones here, not all; method: immunoSEQ multiplex PCR. The sample shows some 300,000 clones, around 85% of them seen only once. The sample consisted of peripheral blood, taken in a trial of Ad26.COV2.S vaccine versus placebo. V is TRBV5-1 and J is TRBJ2-3; D gene uncertain. The source of this sequence is a person aged 18 to 65 who received the Ad26.COV2.S COVID-19 vaccine or a placebo. CDR3 sequence: CASSLAWGSDTQYF. CDR3 coding DNA: TGCGCCAGCAGCTTGGCTTGGGGATCAGATACGCAGTATTTT.